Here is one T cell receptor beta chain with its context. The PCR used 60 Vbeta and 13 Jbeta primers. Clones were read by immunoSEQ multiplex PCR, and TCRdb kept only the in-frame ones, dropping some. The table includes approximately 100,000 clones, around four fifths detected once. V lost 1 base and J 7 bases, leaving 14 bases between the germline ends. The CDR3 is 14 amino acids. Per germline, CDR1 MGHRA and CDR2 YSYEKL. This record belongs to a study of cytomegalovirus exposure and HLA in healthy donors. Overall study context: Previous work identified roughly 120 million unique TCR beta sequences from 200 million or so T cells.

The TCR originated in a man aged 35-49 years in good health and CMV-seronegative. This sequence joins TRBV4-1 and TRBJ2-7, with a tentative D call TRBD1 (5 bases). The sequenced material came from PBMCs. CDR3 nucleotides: TGCGCCAGCAGCCAAGGCTCAGGGATTGGGGAGCAGTACTTC. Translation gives CASSQGSGIGEQYF.